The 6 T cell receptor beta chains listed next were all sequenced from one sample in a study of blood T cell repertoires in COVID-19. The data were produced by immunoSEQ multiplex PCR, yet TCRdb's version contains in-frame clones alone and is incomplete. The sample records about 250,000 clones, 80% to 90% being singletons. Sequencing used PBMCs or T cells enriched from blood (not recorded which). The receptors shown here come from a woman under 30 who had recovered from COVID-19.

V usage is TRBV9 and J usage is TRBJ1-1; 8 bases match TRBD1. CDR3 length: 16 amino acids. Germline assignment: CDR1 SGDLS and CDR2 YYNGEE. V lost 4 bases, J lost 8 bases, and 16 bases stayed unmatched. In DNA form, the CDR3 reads TGTGCCAGCAGCCCTAGCCTGGGACAGGTCGGCCAAGAAGCTTTCTTT. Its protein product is CASSPSLGQVGQEAFF.

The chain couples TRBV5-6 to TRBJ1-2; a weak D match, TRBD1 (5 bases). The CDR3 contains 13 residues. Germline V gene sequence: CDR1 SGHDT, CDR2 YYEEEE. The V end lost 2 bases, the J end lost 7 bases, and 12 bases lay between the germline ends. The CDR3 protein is CASSLPRDFGYTF. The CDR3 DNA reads TGTGCCAGCAGCTTACCCAGGGATTTTGGCTACACCTTC.

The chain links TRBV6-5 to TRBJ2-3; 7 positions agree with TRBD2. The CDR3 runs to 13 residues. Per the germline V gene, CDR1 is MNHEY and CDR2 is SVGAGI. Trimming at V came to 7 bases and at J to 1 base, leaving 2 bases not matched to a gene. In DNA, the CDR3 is TGTGCCAGCACCCGGGGGGGCACAGATACGCAGTATTTT. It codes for CASTRGGTDTQYF.

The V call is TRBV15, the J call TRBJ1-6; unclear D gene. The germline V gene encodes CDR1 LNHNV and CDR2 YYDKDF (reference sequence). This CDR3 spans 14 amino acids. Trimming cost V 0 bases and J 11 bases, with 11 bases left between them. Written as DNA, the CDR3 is TGTGCCACCAGCAGAGAACAGTCTAAGGCACCCCTCCACTTT. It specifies CATSREQSKAPLHF. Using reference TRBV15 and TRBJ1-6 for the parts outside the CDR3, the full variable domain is DAMVIQNPRYQVTQFGKPVTLSCSQTLNHNVMYWYQQKSSQAPKLLFHYYDKDFNNEADTPDNFQSRRPNTSFCFLDIRSPGLGDTAMYLCATSREQSKAPLHFGNGTRLTVT.

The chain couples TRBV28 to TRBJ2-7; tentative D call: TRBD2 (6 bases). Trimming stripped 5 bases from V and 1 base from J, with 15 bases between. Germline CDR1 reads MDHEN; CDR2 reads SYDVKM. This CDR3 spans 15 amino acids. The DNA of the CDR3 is TGTGCCAGCAGTGCCCTTAGCGGTGTGTCCTACGAGCAGTACTTC. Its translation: CASSALSGVSYEQYF.

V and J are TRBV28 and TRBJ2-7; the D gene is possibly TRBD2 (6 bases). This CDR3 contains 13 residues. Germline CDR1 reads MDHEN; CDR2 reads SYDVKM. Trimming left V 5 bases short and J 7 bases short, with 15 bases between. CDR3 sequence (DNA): TGTGCCAGCAGTCCACCAGCGGGCGTGGAGCAGTACTTC. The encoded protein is CASSPPAGVEQYF. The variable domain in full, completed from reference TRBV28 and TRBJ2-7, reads DVKVTQSSRYLVKRTGEKVFLECVQDMDHENMFWYRQDPGLGLRLIYFSYDVKMKEKGDIPEGYSVSREKKERFSLILESASTNQTSMYLCASSPPAGVEQYFGPGTRLTVT.